This T cell receptor beta chain stems from a study of technical replicates of blood from several donors. V was pared by 4 bases and J by 3 bases, with 16 bases between. The CDR3 extends over 15 amino acids. Germline CDR1 reads SGHNT; CDR2 reads YENEEA. Generated by immunoSEQ multiplex PCR, the TCRdb table keeps only in-frame clones and is missing some. This sample has about 100,000 clones, with about 94% found just once. Sequenced: T cells isolated from PBMCs. The source is a human donor in good health. The chain carries TRBV11-3 and TRBJ2-7, with D maybe TRBD1 (5 bases). The CDR3 nucleotides are TGTGCCAGCAGCTCCACAAAGGGGCACTTCTACGAGCAGTACTTC. Protein product: CASSSTKGHFYEQYF. Full variable domain (remainder filled in from reference TRBV11-3 and TRBJ2-7): EAGVVQSPRYKIIEKKQPVAFWCNPISGHNTLYWYLQNLGQGPELLIRYENEEAVDDSQLPKDRFSAERLKGVDSTLKIQPAELGDSAVYLCASSSTKGHFYEQYFGPGTRLTVT.